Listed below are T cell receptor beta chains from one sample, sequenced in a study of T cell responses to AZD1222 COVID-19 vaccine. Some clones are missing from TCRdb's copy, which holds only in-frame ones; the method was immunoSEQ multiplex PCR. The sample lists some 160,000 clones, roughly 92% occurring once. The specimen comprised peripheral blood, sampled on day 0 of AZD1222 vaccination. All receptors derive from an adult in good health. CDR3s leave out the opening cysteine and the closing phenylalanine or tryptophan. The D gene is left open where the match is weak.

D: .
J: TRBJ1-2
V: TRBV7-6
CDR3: ASSLGLNYGYT

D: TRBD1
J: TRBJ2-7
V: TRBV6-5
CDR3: ASSPFGQGPYEQY

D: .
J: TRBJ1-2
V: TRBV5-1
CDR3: ASSLYGNTNYGYT

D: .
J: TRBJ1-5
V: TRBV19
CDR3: ASSIARRYSNQPQH

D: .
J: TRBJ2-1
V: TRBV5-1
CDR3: ASSSGSEQF

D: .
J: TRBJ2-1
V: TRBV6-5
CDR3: ASSTNRDINNEQF

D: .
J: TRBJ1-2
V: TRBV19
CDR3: ASSIPGTANYGYT

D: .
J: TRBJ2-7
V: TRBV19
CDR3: ASSFRTVSYEQY

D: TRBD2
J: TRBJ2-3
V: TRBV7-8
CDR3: ASSLVAGASSTDTQY

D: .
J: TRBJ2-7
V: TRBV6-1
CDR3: ASSRSRAEQY

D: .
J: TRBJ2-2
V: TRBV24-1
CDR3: ATSDSGSPTGELF

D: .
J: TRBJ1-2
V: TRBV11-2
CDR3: ASSLDVPSGYT

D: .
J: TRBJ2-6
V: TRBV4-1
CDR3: ASSQTSGANVLT

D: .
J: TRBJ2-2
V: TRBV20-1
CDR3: SASLLVTGELF

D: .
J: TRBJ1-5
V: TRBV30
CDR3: AWSVTFEGHQH

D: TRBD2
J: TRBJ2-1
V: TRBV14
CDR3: ASSLPGLAGNEQF

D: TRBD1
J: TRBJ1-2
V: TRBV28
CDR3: ASSLIGTAQYGYT

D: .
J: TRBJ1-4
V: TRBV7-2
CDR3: ASSLGGGNEKLF

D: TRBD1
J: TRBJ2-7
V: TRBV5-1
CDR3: ASSIGQGSGYEQY